This T cell receptor beta chain was obtained from a study of regulatory T cells in long-lasting Graves disease. Study-wide results and limits: Persistent Graves' patients showed less TCR diversity than newly diagnosed ones.

The germline V gene encodes CDR1 KGHDR and CDR2 SFDVKD. This CDR3 region has 14 residues. Between the trimmed V and J ends, which lost 9 bases and 0 bases, there was a span of 13 bases. Arm-PCR with iRepertoire HTBI primers amplified the CDR3 regions for these TCR beta libraries. TCRdb used MiXCR to reprocess the multiplex PCR reads, holding one entry per CDR3 protein. The top ten clones hold approximately 15% of a sample with 350,000 to 500,000 distinct CDR3 sequences, 12% to 15% of them seen once. The time point here: newly diagnosed GD, antithyroid drugs for less than 3 months. Following extraction of RNA from PBMCs, that RNA was used to make the TCR library. Note on this clonotype: Its antigen is unidentified.

The sample was also reused in another study, on T cells in Graves' hyperthyroidism and ophthalmopathy. That report adds: Recently diagnosed hyperthyroidism of less than 2 months' duration affected patients aged 18 to 65.

The gene calls are TRBV24-1 and TRBJ2-5; D is possibly TRBD1 (6 bases). The sequences come from peripheral blood mononuclear cells (PBMCs), collected at new diagnosis, from a patient treated with antithyroid drugs. This receptor was obtained from a woman between 45 and 65 years old with Graves disease. The CDR3 region is CATCGPGDQETQYF. CDR3 coding DNA: TGTGCCACCTGTGGTCCAGGGGACCAAGAGACCCAGTACTTC.